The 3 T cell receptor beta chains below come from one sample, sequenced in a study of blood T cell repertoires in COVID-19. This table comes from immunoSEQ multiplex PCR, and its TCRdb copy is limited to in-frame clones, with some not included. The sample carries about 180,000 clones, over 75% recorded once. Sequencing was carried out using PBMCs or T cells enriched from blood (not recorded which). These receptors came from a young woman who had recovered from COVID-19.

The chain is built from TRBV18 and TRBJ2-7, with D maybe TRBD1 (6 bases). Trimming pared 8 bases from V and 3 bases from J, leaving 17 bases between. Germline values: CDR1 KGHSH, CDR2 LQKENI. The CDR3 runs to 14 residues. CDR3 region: CASAPDSDYYEQYF. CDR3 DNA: TGTGCCAGCGCTCCGGACAGCGACTACTACGAGCAGTACTTC.

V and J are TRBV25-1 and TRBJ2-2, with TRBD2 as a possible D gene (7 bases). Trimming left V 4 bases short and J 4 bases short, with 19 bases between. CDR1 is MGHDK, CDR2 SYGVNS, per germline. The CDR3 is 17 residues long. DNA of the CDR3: TGTGCCAGCAGTGGCTTCCTAGGGGGGGTAGGCACCGGGGAGCTGTTTTTT. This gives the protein CASSGFLGGVGTGELFF.

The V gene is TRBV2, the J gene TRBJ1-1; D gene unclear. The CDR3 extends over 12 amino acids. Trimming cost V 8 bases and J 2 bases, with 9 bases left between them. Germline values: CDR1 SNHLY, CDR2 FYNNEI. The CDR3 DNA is TGTGCCAGCGGCCTCTTCAACACTGAAGCTTTCTTT. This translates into CASGLFNTEAFF.